One sample yielded the 26 T cell receptor beta chains listed below, sequenced in a study of cytomegalovirus exposure and HLA in healthy donors. PCR primers comprised 60 Vbeta and 13 Jbeta primers. Profiling relied on immunoSEQ multiplex PCR, and the TCRdb table lists in-frame clones only, not all of them. The data contain just over 150,000 clones, roughly 85% of them seen just once; the ten biggest clones take up 2.3%. The specimen was PBMCs. These receptors were taken from a woman aged 18-29 years in good health and CMV-seronegative.

The chain recombines TRBV5-4 with TRBJ2-6, with no clear D. The CDR3 sequence is 15 residues long. V was clipped by 3 bases and J by 1 base, with 8 bases between them. In germline, CDR1 is SGHNT, CDR2 YYREEE (reference sequence). CDR3 sequence reads: CASSSYTSGANVLTF. The CDR3 nucleotides read TGTGCCAGCAGCTCCTATACTTCTGGGGCCAACGTCCTGACTTTC.

This chain links TRBV2 with TRBJ2-3, with 7 bases lining up with TRBD1. There are 14 residues in the CDR3. The V gene end was trimmed by 10 bases and the J gene end by 0 bases; junction bases not matched to a gene: 7. The germline CDR1 and CDR2 sequences are SNHLY and FYNNEI. The CDR3: CANRQGRSTDTQYF. The CDR3 bases are TGTGCCAACAGACAGGGAAGGAGCACAGATACGCAGTATTTT.

V usage is TRBV5-1 and J usage is TRBJ2-1; 12 bases map to TRBD2. CDR3 length: 16 residues. The germline V gene has CDR1 SGHRS and CDR2 YFSETQ. The V gene end was trimmed by 0 bases and the J gene end by 8 bases; junction bases not matched to a gene: 6. CDR3 bases: TGCGCCAGCAGCTTGGTTCTAGCGGGGGGGCCCCATGAGCAGTTCTTC. It yields the protein CASSLVLAGGPHEQFF.

The V gene is TRBV30, the J gene TRBJ2-7; the match to TRBD1 covers 7 bases. CDR1 is GTSNPN and CDR2 is SVGIG in the germline V gene (reference sequence). The CDR3 consists of 13 residues. V lost 3 bases, J lost 2 bases, and 4 bases stayed unmatched. The CDR3 protein is CAWRGQVTYEQYF. The CDR3 DNA is TGTGCCTGGAGAGGACAGGTCACCTACGAGCAGTACTTC.

The chain combines TRBV28 with TRBJ2-5; 9 positions match TRBD2. Germline loops: CDR1 MDHEN, CDR2 SYDVKM. V lost 4 bases, J lost 5 bases, and 5 bases stayed unmatched. The CDR3 runs 14 residues. The CDR3 region is CASSWGLARETQYF. As DNA, the CDR3 is TGTGCCAGCAGTTGGGGACTAGCTCGCGAGACCCAGTACTTC.

This chain links TRBV2 with TRBJ2-1, with TRBD1 identical over 9 bases. V was clipped by 6 bases and J by 1 base; unmatched bases: 10. Per germline, CDR1 SNHLY and CDR2 FYNNEI. The CDR3 has 17 amino acids. The CDR3 spells CASRGPRDRVSYNEQFF. CDR3 coding DNA: TGTGCCAGCAGGGGCCCGCGGGACAGGGTGTCCTACAATGAGCAGTTCTTC.

This chain links TRBV7-2 with TRBJ2-3; 8 bases agree with TRBD2. The trim removed 0 bases at V and 3 bases at J, leaving 5 bases unmatched. The CDR3 is made up of 16 amino acids. Germline loops: CDR1 SGHTA, CDR2 FQGNSA. The CDR3 protein is CASSLAAGGRTDTQYF. Here the CDR3 DNA reads TGTGCCAGCAGCTTAGCTGCGGGAGGTCGAACAGATACGCAGTATTTT.

This rearrangement joins TRBV30 to TRBJ1-6; D is perhaps TRBD1 (5 bases). Trimming took 0 bases from V and 1 from J, leaving 7 bases between them. The germline V gene has CDR1 GTSNPN and CDR2 SVGIG (reference sequence). The CDR3 loop spans 15 amino acids. The CDR3 reads CAWSVEGSYNSPLHF. CDR3 sequence (DNA): TGTGCCTGGAGTGTGGAGGGGTCCTATAATTCACCCCTCCACTTT.

Turning to this clone: This sample also contains other DNA sequences that code for the same CDR3. V is TRBV7-6 and J is TRBJ2-3; 12 nucleotides agree with TRBD2. V lost 2 bases, J lost 2 bases, and 5 bases stayed unmatched. The CDR3 consists of 17 residues. Germline CDR1 SGHVS, CDR2 FNYEAQ. CDR3 DNA sequence: TGTGCCAGCAGCTTAACTCTAGCGGGGGGGTACACAGATACGCAGTATTTT. Translation gives CASSLTLAGGYTDTQYF.

The chain combines TRBV4-2 with TRBJ1-2; no clear D gene. Per the germline V gene, CDR1 is LGHNA and CDR2 is YNFKEQ. The CDR3 spans 13 residues. Deletions cut 1 base from V and 2 bases from J, with 5 bases between. The CDR3 sequence is CASSQGGNYGYTF. DNA of the CDR3: TGTGCCAGCAGCCAAGGAGGGAACTATGGCTACACCTTC.

The chain has TRBV28 and TRBJ1-4; 7 bases match TRBD1. Germline trimming cut 6 bases from V and 8 bases from J; bases unmatched to any gene: 12. This CDR3 is 15 amino acids long. The germline V gene encodes CDR1 MDHEN and CDR2 SYDVKM. The DNA for the CDR3 is TGTGCCAGCAGCCAAGGACAGACCAGGGGGGAAAAACTGTTTTTT. Its translation: CASSQGQTRGEKLFF.

This clone appeared once. This chain links TRBV18 with TRBJ1-5; no firm D call. The CDR3 contains 16 residues. The germline gives CDR1 KGHSH, CDR2 LQKENI. Trimming took off 2 bases at V and 4 bases at J, with 15 bases between the two ends. CDR3 amino acids: CASSPKSTGGNQPQHF. CDR3 DNA sequence: TGTGCCAGCTCACCAAAATCCACCGGAGGTAATCAGCCCCAGCATTTT.

The DNA for the CDR3 is TGTGCCAGCAGCGTAGGGACAGGGATCTCCTACGAGCAGTACTTC. Translation: CASSVGTGISYEQYF. The V gene is TRBV9, the J gene TRBJ2-7; 8 bases align to TRBD1. Losses at the gene ends were 0 bases for V and 0 bases for J; bases not matched to a gene: 2. This CDR3 is 15 amino acids long. The germline CDR1 and CDR2 sequences are SGDLS and YYNGEE.

This chain links TRBV27 with TRBJ2-7; TRBD2 matches at 16 bases. Germline V CDR1 and CDR2: MNHEY, SMNVEV (reference sequence). V lost 7 bases and J lost 4; bases outside the gene matches: 7. The CDR3 consists of 16 residues. The CDR3, as DNA: TGTGCCAGCAACCCAGGGACTAGCGGGAGGGGATACGAGCAGTACTTC. Translation gives CASNPGTSGRGYEQYF.

V usage is TRBV4-3 and J usage is TRBJ2-1; 8 positions agree with TRBD2. V dropped 2 bases and J dropped 3; count of bases not matched to a gene: 6. CDR1 is LGHNA, CDR2 YSLEER, per germline. CDR3 length: 16 amino acids. The CDR3 protein is CASSQSPAGGYNEQFF. The CDR3 DNA reads TGCGCCAGCAGCCAATCACCCGCGGGAGGCTACAATGAGCAGTTCTTC.

Notes on this clone: A read error may produce the germline difference seen at one junction end. The genes are TRBV5-5 and TRBJ2-1; 8 bases agree with TRBD1. The CDR3 spans 15 residues. The V gene's germline CDR1 is SGHKS and CDR2 YYEKEE (reference sequence). As DNA, the CDR3 is TGTGCCAGCAGCTCTCTGGACAGGGCCTACAATGGGCAGTTCTTC. It is translated as CASSSLDRAYNGQFF.

This clone was recorded once. The CDR3 here is CASSFLGRDTEAFF. The CDR3 nucleotides are TGTGCCAGCAGCTTTTTGGGCAGGGACACTGAAGCTTTCTTT. The J gene is TRBJ1-1, the V gene TRBV7-9; D is possibly TRBD1 (5 bases). The germline V and J ends were trimmed by 3 bases and 3 bases, with 11 bases remaining between them. There are 14 residues in the CDR3. Germline V lookup: CDR1 SEHNR, CDR2 FQNEAQ (reference sequence).

The chain is built from TRBV6-5 and TRBJ2-2; tentative D call: TRBD1 (5 bases). Trimming left V 5 bases short and J 5 bases short, with 15 bases between. This CDR3 is built from 15 residues. Germline CDR1 and CDR2: MNHEY and SVGAGI. The CDR3 coding sequence is TGTGCCAGCAGTCCCCCAGGGTGGGATACCGGGGAGCTGTTTTTT. Translating gives CASSPPGWDTGELFF.

V and J are TRBV7-2 and TRBJ2-5; 7 bases match TRBD2. This CDR3 has 17 amino acids. V gave up 2 bases and J gave up 0 bases; unmatched junction bases: 9. Germline loops: CDR1 SGHTA, CDR2 FQGNSA. CDR3 DNA sequence: TGTGCCAGCAGCTTACTTGGGCTAGCGGTGTACCAAGAGACCCAGTACTTC. Its protein product is CASSLLGLAVYQETQYF.

The genes are TRBV10-3 and TRBJ2-7, with 8 bases that match TRBD2. The CDR3 consists of 15 residues. The germline gives CDR1 ENHRY, CDR2 SYGVKD. J was trimmed by 2 bases and V by 2 bases; bases with no gene match: 5. The CDR3 sequence: CAISEPRGGPYEQYF. The DNA of the CDR3 is TGTGCCATCAGTGAGCCCCGGGGGGGCCCCTACGAGCAGTACTTC.

The chain combines TRBV29-1 with TRBJ2-1, with D maybe TRBD2 (5 bases). The CDR3 is 12 residues long. Trimming cost V 3 bases and J 5 bases, with 8 bases left between them. Germline V gives CDR1 SQVTM, CDR2 ANQGSEA. In DNA form, the CDR3 reads TGCAGCGTTGATGGACTGGACAATGAGCAGTTCTTC. Encoded protein: CSVDGLDNEQFF.

The gene calls are TRBV28 and TRBJ2-6, with TRBD1 as a possible D gene (6 bases). Germline V CDR1 and CDR2: MDHEN, SYDVKM. V lost 5 bases to trimming and J lost 0 bases, with 14 bases between them. The CDR3 totals 17 residues. The CDR3 is CASSPEGVLSGANVLTF. In DNA, the CDR3 is TGTGCCAGCAGTCCTGAGGGGGTCCTCTCTGGGGCCAACGTCCTGACTTTC. Together with reference TRBV28 and TRBJ2-6, the CDR3 gives the full variable domain: DVKVTQSSRYLVKRTGEKVFLECVQDMDHENMFWYRQDPGLGLRLIYFSYDVKMKEKGDIPEGYSVSREKKERFSLILESASTNQTSMYLCASSPEGVLSGANVLTFGAGSRLTVL.

This chain joins TRBV28 and TRBJ2-5, with D maybe TRBD2 (6 bases). The germline V and J ends were trimmed by 4 bases and 2 bases, with 14 bases remaining between them. This CDR3 spans 15 amino acids. Germline values: CDR1 MDHEN, CDR2 SYDVKM. The CDR3 DNA sequence: TGTGCCAGCAGTTCCCCCGGGGGTCTACAAGAGACCCAGTACTTC. Protein sequence: CASSSPGGLQETQYF. Full variable domain (rest looked up from reference TRBV28 and TRBJ2-5): DVKVTQSSRYLVKRTGEKVFLECVQDMDHENMFWYRQDPGLGLRLIYFSYDVKMKEKGDIPEGYSVSREKKERFSLILESASTNQTSMYLCASSSPGGLQETQYFGPGTRLLVL.

The chain uses TRBV5-1 and TRBJ2-5; 9 nucleotides line up with TRBD1. The assigned J gene may be wrong: the sequence end matches TRBJ2-7 better. This CDR3 region has 14 residues. Germline lookup yields CDR1 SGHRS and CDR2 YFSETQ. The CDR3 bases are TGCGCCAGCAGCGCGGGGACAGGGCCCTCCGAGCAGTACTTC. Its translation is CASSAGTGPSEQYF.

The chain recombines TRBV5-8 with TRBJ1-5; 7 positions agree with TRBD1. This CDR3 region has 17 residues. V gave up 4 bases and J gave up 0 bases; unmatched junction bases: 10. Germline lookup yields CDR1 SGHTS and CDR2 YDEGEE. DNA of the CDR3: TGTGCCAGCAGCCCAAGACAGGGACCATATAGCAATCAGCCCCAGCATTTT. Protein: CASSPRQGPYSNQPQHF.

This chain joins TRBV5-8 and TRBJ1-2; possible D gene TRBD1, 6 bases. Looked up from germline, CDR1 is SGHTS and CDR2 is YDEGEE. V was trimmed by 3 bases and J by 5 bases, leaving 17 bases between them. This CDR3 has 15 amino acids. The CDR3 coding sequence is TGTGCCAGCAGCTCCGGGACACCCATGGGGTATGGCTACACCTTC. It encodes CASSSGTPMGYGYTF.